The clone carrying this T cell receptor beta chain was seen more than once but under ten times. Its antigen is undetermined. The record originates from a study of T cell repertoires in cytomegalovirus infection. TCRdb reprocessed the reads via MiXCR and lists one record per CDR3 protein. Seen here are around 23,000 distinct CDR3 sequences, 20% to 25% observed once, and the top ten hold approximately 91%. Trimming removed 7 bases from V and 5 bases from J; junction bases left unmatched: 8. Germline-derived CDR1 and CDR2 are MNHEY and SVGEGT. The CDR3 spans 14 residues. Sequencing was performed on CD8+ T cells from cultured PBMCs, taken from culture after CMV antigen stimulation. The chain has TRBV6-2 or TRBV6-3 and TRBJ1-1; 9 nucleotides agree with TRBD1. The clonotype originates from a human donor in good health (CMV status not recorded). Some clones in this sample may be carry-over from other donors' samples. The CDR3 coding sequence is TGTGCCAGCAACCAACAGGGGGCGGGGACTGAAGCTTTCTTT. This gives the protein CASNQQGAGTEAFF.